The next 29 T cell receptor beta chains were all read from a single sample in a study of CD8 T cells in Susac syndrome. Random hexamers were used to reverse transcribe an amount of 0.5 to 1 ug RNA. One entry per CDR3 protein, called by TCRdb with MiXCR from the immunoSEQ multiplex PCR reads. Of 15,000 to 20,000 distinct CDR3 sequences in the sample, approximately 95% were seen once. Sequencing used CD8+ T cells from PBMCs. These receptors were collected from a human donor in good health.

J is TRBJ2-7 and V is TRBV19; a weak D match, TRBD2 (6 bases). The CDR3 length is 18 residues. V was clipped by 0 bases and J by 0 bases, with 18 bases between them. In germline, CDR1 is LNHDA, CDR2 SQIVND (reference sequence). The CDR3: CASSIDRVTAGTSYEQYF. The CDR3 nucleotides are TGTGCCAGTAGTATAGATCGAGTAACGGCGGGGACCTCCTACGAGCAGTACTTC.

The genes are TRBV27 and TRBJ1-1; D gene uncertain. The V and J ends lost 1 base and 7 bases respectively, with 7 bases between them. Germline V gene data show CDR1 as MNHEY and CDR2 as SMNVEV (reference sequence). The CDR3 has 12 residues. This CDR3 reads CASSLFGGEAFF. Written as DNA, the CDR3 is TGTGCCAGCAGTTTATTCGGTGGTGAAGCTTTCTTT.

The rearrangement uses TRBV7-2 and TRBJ2-3, with a tentative D call TRBD1 (5 bases). CDR3 length equals 17 residues. Germline values: CDR1 SGHTA, CDR2 FQGNSA. V lost 1 base and J 0 bases, leaving 14 bases between the germline ends. CDR3 sequence (DNA): TGTGCCAGCAGCTTAGAGGGGATTGTCACTAGCACAGATACGCAGTATTTT. It encodes CASSLEGIVTSTDTQYF. The whole variable domain, remainder taken from reference TRBV7-2 and TRBJ2-3, is GAGVSQSPSNKVTEKGKDVELRCDPISGHTALYWYRQSLGQGLEFLIYFQGNSAPDKSGLPSDRFSAERTGGSVSTLTIQRTQQEDSAVYLCASSLEGIVTSTDTQYFGPGTRLTVL.

The chain has TRBV2 and TRBJ1-4; 11 nucleotides match TRBD1. CDR3 length: 15 residues. The germline CDR1 and CDR2 sequences are SNHLY and FYNNEI. Losses at the gene ends were 6 bases for V and 5 bases for J; bases not matched to a gene: 5. In nucleotides, the CDR3 is TGTGCCAGCAGGAGGACAGGGGGCGCGAATGAAAAACTGTTTTTT. Translated: CASRRTGGANEKLFF.

This clonotype is a singleton in its sample. CDR3: CASSFGQTYEQYV. For the CDR3, the DNA is TGTGCCAGCAGTTTTGGACAGACCTACGAGCAGTACGTC. The chain uses TRBV12-3 or TRBV12-4 and TRBJ2-7, with D possibly matching TRBD1 (6 bases). V lost 3 bases and J lost 2, with 8 bases in between. The CDR3 contains 13 residues.

The V gene is TRBV30, the J gene TRBJ1-2; 8 bases line up with TRBD1. Per the germline V gene, CDR1 is GTSNPN and CDR2 is SVGIG (reference sequence). V trimming: 0 bases; J trimming: 6 bases; junction bases outside the gene matches: 6. The CDR3 runs 14 residues. The CDR3 is CAWSVLGTGDGYTF. DNA for the CDR3: TGTGCCTGGAGTGTACTCGGGACAGGAGATGGCTACACCTTC.

The chain carries TRBV5-4 and TRBJ2-7, with D possibly being TRBD2 (6 bases). The germline V and J ends were trimmed by 0 bases and 3 bases, with 19 bases remaining between them. Germline V CDR1 and CDR2: SGHNT, YYREEE (reference sequence). The CDR3 has 17 residues. The CDR3 region has the DNA TGTGCCAGCAGCTTGGAGGGTCGCGGGATACTCATCTACGAGCAGTACTTC. It codes for CASSLEGRGILIYEQYF.

Written as DNA, the CDR3 is TGCGCCAGCAGTGTCCGGCGGGACCAAGAGACCCAGTACTTC. Its protein product is CASSVRRDQETQYF. The chain has TRBV10-2 and TRBJ2-5, with TRBD2 as a possible D gene (5 bases). The CDR3 is made up of 14 amino acids. V was trimmed by 4 bases and J by 0 bases, leaving 9 bases between them. Germline-derived CDR1 and CDR2 are WSHSY and SAAADI.

V is TRBV6-6 and J is TRBJ1-1, with 7 bases that match TRBD1. CDR3 length: 15 residues. Germline V gene lookup returns CDR1 MNHNY and CDR2 SVGAGI (reference sequence). V lost 6 bases to trimming and J lost 1 base; unmatched junction nucleotides: 8. CDR3 sequence: CASRGQKNKNTEAFF. For the CDR3, the DNA is TGTGCCAGCAGGGGACAGAAGAATAAGAACACTGAAGCTTTCTTT.

CDR3 DNA: TGTGCCAGCAGCTTAGGTCCGGGAGGGCCCGGGGCCAACGTCCTGACTTTC. Translation: CASSLGPGGPGANVLTF. This sequence joins TRBV11-2 and TRBJ2-6, with TRBD2 identical over 8 bases. The CDR3 consists of 17 residues. Unmatched junction bases numbered 6, after V lost 1 base and J lost 4 bases. Germline V gene sequence: CDR1 SGHAT, CDR2 FQNNGV.

V and J are TRBV2 and TRBJ2-1, with D perhaps TRBD1 (6 bases). The V and J ends lost 3 bases and 4 bases respectively, with 16 bases between them. From germline, CDR1 is SNHLY and CDR2 FYNNEI. This CDR3 region has 16 residues. CDR3 sequence reads: CASSDRGAPGYNEQFF. CDR3 in DNA: TGTGCCAGCAGTGACAGGGGCGCGCCGGGGTACAATGAGCAGTTCTTC.

The rearrangement joins TRBV27 to TRBJ2-7, with a tentative D call TRBD2 (6 bases). CDR1 is MNHEY and CDR2 is SMNVEV in the germline V gene (reference sequence). V lost 4 bases and J 2 bases, leaving 12 bases between the germline ends. There are 14 residues in the CDR3. In DNA, the CDR3 is TGTGCCAGCAGTTCCGGGACTCAAACCTACGAGCAGTACTTC. Its translation: CASSSGTQTYEQYF.

The rearrangement links TRBV4-2 to TRBJ2-7, with D possibly being TRBD1 or TRBD2 (5 bases each). The CDR3 sequence is 15 residues long. Trimming pared 1 base from V and 5 bases from J, leaving 15 bases between. In germline, CDR1 is LGHNA, CDR2 YNFKEQ. CDR3 protein: CASSQAVGVADEQYF. DNA of the CDR3: TGTGCCAGCAGCCAAGCAGTGGGGGTGGCCGACGAGCAGTACTTC.

This chain uses TRBV7-6 with TRBJ2-1, with TRBD2 as a possible D gene (6 bases). The ends were cut back, 5 bases at V and 6 bases at J, with 14 bases in the middle. Germline assignment: CDR1 SGHVS and CDR2 FNYEAQ. This CDR3 spans 14 amino acids. This chain's CDR3 is CASSPYDGSNEQFF. The DNA of the CDR3 is TGTGCCAGCAGCCCCTACGACGGGAGCAATGAGCAGTTCTTC.

The V call is TRBV5-8, the J call TRBJ2-2; the D is unclear. Germline loops: CDR1 SGHTS, CDR2 YDEGEE. Deletions cut 2 bases from V and 0 bases from J, with 23 bases between. The CDR3 spans 20 residues. The CDR3 protein is CASSLAFGLPTTSNTGELFF. The CDR3 bases are TGTGCCAGCAGCTTAGCATTTGGCTTACCCACCACTTCGAACACCGGGGAGCTGTTTTTT.

This clonotype is a singleton in its sample. V gene TRBV19 combines with J gene TRBJ2-7, with 8 bases lining up with TRBD1. Germline values: CDR1 LNHDA, CDR2 SQIVND (reference sequence). Trimming cost V 7 bases and J 0 bases; bases outside gene matches: 8. The CDR3 consists of 15 residues. CDR3 DNA sequence: TGTGCCAGTACCCCGACAGGGGCCAGCTCCTACGAGCAGTACTTC. Its translation is CASTPTGASSYEQYF.

The rearrangement links TRBV29-1 to TRBJ2-1; maybe TRBD1 (6 bases). V gave up 7 bases and J gave up 12 bases, with 16 bases separating them. CDR1 is SQVTM, CDR2 ANQGSEA, per germline. The CDR3 length is 11 residues. This chain's CDR3 is CSDHRDGGQFF. Here the CDR3 DNA reads TGCAGCGACCACAGGGACGGCGGGCAGTTCTTC.

This chain connects TRBV12-3 or TRBV12-4 to TRBJ1-5; D ambiguous. Trimming shortened V by 1 base and J by 4 bases, and 17 bases separated the two germline ends. The CDR3 sequence is 17 residues long. The CDR3 nucleotides read TGTGCCAGCAGTTTAGTAGACGCCATTAATCGGAATCAGCCCCAGCATTTT. Its protein is CASSLVDAINRNQPQHF.

The rearrangement links TRBV11-2 to TRBJ2-6, with a possible D match to TRBD1 (5 bases). The CDR3 extends over 21 amino acids. The germline V gene encodes CDR1 SGHAT and CDR2 FQNNGV. Between the trimmed V and J ends, which lost 0 bases and 0 bases, there was a span of 21 bases. CDR3 region: CASSLDLAPYRNLSGANVLTF. The CDR3 DNA reads TGTGCCAGCAGCTTAGATCTTGCCCCTTACAGGAACCTCTCTGGGGCCAACGTCCTGACTTTC.

The table lists this clonotype with a count of one. V usage is TRBV27 and J usage is TRBJ1-5; D unclear. Germline V gene lookup returns CDR1 MNHEY and CDR2 SMNVEV (reference sequence). Between the trimmed V and J ends, which lost 6 bases and 3 bases, there was a span of 9 bases. This CDR3 comprises 13 residues. DNA for the CDR3: TGTGCCAGCAGCCCTGGGATCAATCAGCCCCAGCATTTT. Its translation: CASSPGINQPQHF.

The chain uses TRBV19 and TRBJ2-3; 8 nucleotides line up with TRBD2. Germline CDR1 and CDR2: LNHDA and SQIVND (reference sequence). Losses at the gene ends were 3 bases for V and 6 bases for J; bases not matched to a gene: 8. The CDR3 covers 15 residues. CDR3 DNA sequence: TGTGCCAGTAGTATTCGGCGGGAGGCGTACGATACGCAGTATTTT. Translation gives CASSIRREAYDTQYF. Drawing the rest from reference TRBV19 and TRBJ2-3, the complete variable domain is DGGITQSPKYLFRKEGQNVTLSCEQNLNHDAMYWYRQDPGQGLRLIYYSQIVNDFQKGDIAEGYSVSREKKESFPLTVTSAQKNPTAFYLCASSIRREAYDTQYFGPGTRLTVL.

The CDR3 is CASIRTSGSYEQYF. The CDR3 coding sequence is TGTGCCAGCATTCGGACTAGCGGCTCGTACGAGCAGTACTTC. J is TRBJ2-7 and V is TRBV2; 10 bases match TRBD2. The CDR3 runs to 14 residues. From germline, CDR1 is SNHLY and CDR2 FYNNEI. V shed 7 bases and J 4 bases; nucleotides not matched to a gene: 7.

The chain uses TRBV6-1 and TRBJ2-2, with 8 bases identical to TRBD1. V was pared by 10 bases and J by 7 bases, with 14 bases of the junction left unmatched. The CDR3 length is 15 residues. Germline V lookup: CDR1 MNHNS, CDR2 SASEGT. Written as DNA, the CDR3 is TGTGCCACCATGGGGCAGGGGGCGGTCAGCGGGGAGCTGTTTTTT. Translation: CATMGQGAVSGELFF.

V gene TRBV30 combines with J gene TRBJ2-1; 7 nucleotides line up with TRBD2. V lost 0 bases to trimming and J lost 6 bases; unmatched junction nucleotides: 8. Looked up from germline, CDR1 is GTSNPN and CDR2 is SVGIG (reference sequence). This CDR3 has 15 residues. DNA of the CDR3: TGTGCCTGGAGTGTAGCTGCGGGAGATCCCAATGAGCAGTTCTTC. It encodes CAWSVAAGDPNEQFF.

This clonotype was recorded only once. CDR3 in DNA: TGTGCCAGCAGCGTAGGGGGACTAGCGGGGGCTATGGATACGCAGTATTTT. This gives the protein CASSVGGLAGAMDTQYF. This chain joins TRBV9 and TRBJ2-3; 14 bases match TRBD2. The CDR3 contains 17 residues. Germline V gene sequence: CDR1 SGDLS, CDR2 YYNGEE. V lost 0 bases to trimming and J lost 6 bases; unmatched junction nucleotides: 6.

The rearrangement links TRBV12-3 or TRBV12-4 to TRBJ2-5; perhaps TRBD1 as D (5 bases). V gave up 4 bases and J gave up 2 bases, with 11 bases separating them. The CDR3 consists of 14 residues. The CDR3 here is CASSSFYRQETQYF. The DNA of the CDR3 is TGTGCCAGCAGTTCCTTCTACAGGCAAGAGACCCAGTACTTC.

The chain combines TRBV6-5 with TRBJ1-2, with D possibly matching TRBD1 (5 bases). Between the trimmed V and J ends, which lost 4 bases and 8 bases, there was a span of 14 bases. This CDR3 region has 13 residues. The germline CDR1 and CDR2 sequences are MNHEY and SVGAGI. The CDR3 region has the DNA TGTGCCAGCAGTTCCTTAGGGGTAGGAGGCTACACCTTC. Amino acids: CASSSLGVGGYTF.

The sample holds one count of this clonotype. The rearrangement joins TRBV2 to TRBJ2-7; D not certain. Germline assignment: CDR1 SNHLY and CDR2 FYNNEI. This CDR3 contains 14 residues. V was trimmed by 1 base and J by 2 bases, leaving 9 bases between them. CDR3 in amino acids: CASSEGSGTYEQYV. The DNA of the CDR3 is TGTGCCAGCAGTGAAGGGAGTGGGACCTACGAGCAGTACGTC.

A remark on this clonotype: Sequence at one end of the junction differs from germline and may be a read error. This rearrangement joins TRBV7-7 to TRBJ2-5, with D perhaps TRBD1 (5 bases). The CDR3 runs to 17 residues. Germline V CDR1 and CDR2: SSHAT, FNYEAQ (reference sequence). This CDR3 is CASSLSPGYNREETQYF. Here the CDR3 DNA reads TGTGCTAGCAGCTTATCTCCAGGGTATAACAGAGAAGAGACCCAGTACTTC.